Detailed here is one TCR beta chain. Its matching antigen is unknown. This specimen belongs to a study of cytomegalovirus exposure and HLA in healthy donors. Study-wide results and limits: V- and J-gene trimming in TCR beta was tied to a missense DCLRE1C variant by an analysis performed later. Reportedly, TCR beta sequences accurately predicted HLA-A and HLA-B alleles in most subjects.

It was with 60 Vbeta and 13 Jbeta primers that the PCR ran. Generated by immunoSEQ multiplex PCR, the TCRdb table keeps only in-frame clones and is missing some. The table includes under 95,000 clones, approximately 71% detected once. There are 16 residues in the CDR3. V lost 4 bases, J lost 2 bases, and 11 bases stayed unmatched. CDR1 and CDR2 from the germline V gene are MGHDK and SYGVNS. This sequence joins TRBV25-1 and TRBJ2-7, with 7 bases aligning to TRBD1. Sequences were obtained from PBMCs. The sequence was obtained from a man in his forties or fifties in good health and CMV-seronegative. The CDR3 is CASSAATGKATYEQYF. For the CDR3, the DNA is TGTGCCAGCAGTGCCGCGACAGGGAAGGCCACCTACGAGCAGTACTTC.